These 21 T cell receptor beta chains originate from one sample sequenced in a study of early T cells in non-severe SARS-CoV-2 infection. One entry per CDR3 protein results from TCRdb running MiXCR on the 5' RACE reads. Among 37,000 or so distinct CDR3 sequences, roughly 5% were seen once, and the ten largest hold approximately 4.8%. The sequenced material came from whole blood. All receptors derive from an adult who was a healthcare worker with PCR-confirmed SARS-CoV-2 infection or an uninfected control (not recorded which).

The genes are TRBV21-1 and TRBJ2-7. TRBV21-1 is labeled a pseudogene. The CDR3 is 14 amino acids. The CDR3 DNA reads TGTGCCAGCAGCAAAGAGGGTAGGCCCTACGAGCAGTACTTC. Its protein product is CASSKEGRPYEQYF.

Only a few counts were recorded for this clonotype. This chain connects TRBV28 to TRBJ2-1; TRBD1 might be the D (6 bases). The CDR3 totals 14 residues. The V gene lost 2 bases and the J gene lost 2 bases, with 7 bases spanning the gap. Germline V gene sequence: CDR1 MDHEN, CDR2 SYDVKM. This chain's CDR3 is CASSLGGPYNEQFF. CDR3 nucleotides: TGTGCCAGCAGTTTAGGGGGCCCCTACAATGAGCAGTTCTTC.

Ten or more counts support this clonotype. The V call is TRBV6-1, the J call TRBJ2-3, with D perhaps TRBD1 (6 bases). CDR1 is MNHNS and CDR2 is SASEGT in the germline V gene. The CDR3 consists of 13 residues. V lost 5 bases and J lost 4, with 10 bases in between. The CDR3: CASSQGSPDTQYF. CDR3 in DNA: TGTGCCAGCAGTCAGGGGAGTCCAGATACGCAGTATTTT.

This clonotype was counted ten times or more. V usage is TRBV11-2 and J usage is TRBJ2-1; perhaps TRBD1 as D (6 bases). The CDR3 length is 15 residues. Germline V gives CDR1 SGHAT, CDR2 FQNNGV. V was clipped by 6 bases and J by 4 bases, with 16 bases between them. CDR3 nucleotide sequence: TGTGCCAGCAGTTATAAGGGGGACCAGTACAATGAGCAGTTCTTC. This sequence encodes CASSYKGDQYNEQFF.

This clonotype has ten or more counts. The chain uses TRBV5-1 and TRBJ2-2, with 10 bases aligning to TRBD1. Looked up from germline, CDR1 is SGHRS and CDR2 is YFSETQ. Unmatched junction bases numbered 15, after V lost 4 bases and J lost 6 bases. This CDR3 contains 18 residues. This CDR3 is CASSLLPTGGDSAGELFF. In DNA form, the CDR3 reads TGCGCCAGCAGCCTCTTACCGACAGGGGGCGATTCGGCCGGGGAGCTGTTTTTT.

This clonotype was seen ten or more times. The chain recombines TRBV7-2 with TRBJ2-1; 8 positions agree with TRBD2. Trimming cost V 4 bases and J 0 bases; bases outside gene matches: 5. Germline CDR1 is SGHTA and CDR2 is FQGNSA. The CDR3 is 16 amino acids. The CDR3 DNA follows: TGTGCCAGCAGCTACCGGGGGGGGAGCTCCTACAATGAGCAGTTCTTC. Translated, it gives CASSYRGGSSYNEQFF.

This clonotype was seen more than once but under ten times. The genes are TRBV6-5 and TRBJ2-2; TRBD2 might be the D (5 bases). V lost 5 bases and J lost 5, with 15 bases in between. This CDR3 is 15 amino acids long. In germline, CDR1 is MNHEY, CDR2 SVGAGI. The CDR3 loop reads CASSPGLRGTGELFF. The DNA of the CDR3 is TGTGCCAGCAGTCCAGGCTTACGGGGAACCGGGGAGCTGTTTTTT.

This clonotype was picked up many times. The chain recombines TRBV20-1 with TRBJ2-5, with 9 bases lining up with TRBD2. The CDR3 loop spans 13 amino acids. The V gene's germline CDR1 is DFQATT and CDR2 SNEGSKA (reference sequence). The trim removed 6 bases at V and 5 bases at J, leaving 7 bases unmatched. CDR3 region: CSAWTGTSETQYF. The CDR3 DNA reads as TGCAGTGCATGGACCGGGACTAGCGAGACCCAGTACTTC.

Ten or more counts support this clonotype. V is TRBV11-2 and J is TRBJ1-2, with 12 bases identical to TRBD1. J lost 4 bases, V lost 5 bases, and 5 bases had no gene match. The germline V gene has CDR1 SGHAT and CDR2 FQNNGV. The CDR3 is 15 amino acids. CDR3 bases: TGTGCCAGCAGCCCTGGGACAGGGGGCGCCTATGGCTACACCTTC. Encoded protein: CASSPGTGGAYGYTF.

CDR3 sequence reads: CASSQEEPNIQYF. Here the CDR3 DNA reads TGTGCCAGCAGCCAAGAGGAGCCAAACATTCAGTACTTC. V gene TRBV3-1 combines with J gene TRBJ2-4; no definite D call. The CDR3 is made up of 13 amino acids. Germline CDR1 and CDR2: LGHDT and YNNKEL (reference sequence). Trimming removed 0 bases from V and 6 bases from J, with 6 bases in between.

At least ten counts were recorded for this clonotype. The chain is built from TRBV7-9 and TRBJ2-3, with D uncertain. Trimming removed 8 bases at V and 0 bases at J, with 9 bases between. The CDR3 has 13 residues. CDR1 and CDR2 (germline): SEHNR, FQNEAQ (reference sequence). CDR3 nucleotide sequence: TGTGCCAGCGCGACACAAAGCACAGATACGCAGTATTTT. Translating gives CASATQSTDTQYF.

This clonotype was seen ten or more times. The CDR3 region has the DNA TGCAGTGCTAGAGAGGCCGTAGCGGGAGGAATAGATACGCAGTATTTT. It codes for CSAREAVAGGIDTQYF. This chain joins TRBV20-1 and TRBJ2-3; 10 bases align to TRBD2. This CDR3 is built from 16 residues. With 0 bases clipped from V and 5 bases from J, the junction kept 8 bases outside the gene matches. CDR1 and CDR2 from the germline V gene are DFQATT and SNEGSKA (reference sequence).

Many counts were recorded for this clonotype. The V call is TRBV12-3 or TRBV12-4, the J call TRBJ1-2; no firm D call. The CDR3 spans 13 residues. The germline V and J ends were trimmed by 7 bases and 2 bases, with 11 bases remaining between them. The CDR3 spells CASTMSDNYGYTF. The DNA of the CDR3 is TGTGCCAGCACCATGTCAGACAACTATGGCTACACCTTC.

At least ten counts were recorded for this clonotype. The chain's CDR3 is CASGNRGRAFF. The CDR3 DNA sequence: TGTGCCAGCGGGAACAGGGGGCGGGCTTTCTTT. The rearrangement joins TRBV12-3 or TRBV12-4 to TRBJ1-1; 9 bases match TRBD1. Trimming at V came to 8 bases and at J to 11 bases, leaving 6 bases not matched to a gene. The CDR3 totals 11 residues.

This clonotype was observed a handful of times. The chain recombines TRBV6-1 with TRBJ2-7; D is uncertain. CDR3 length: 12 amino acids. Trimming shortened V by 4 bases and J by 3 bases, and 7 bases separated the two germline ends. The germline gives CDR1 MNHNS, CDR2 SASEGT. CDR3 amino acids: CASSAPIYEQYF. The CDR3 DNA follows: TGTGCCAGCAGTGCACCCATCTACGAGCAGTACTTC.

This clonotype was detected ten times or more. The chain joins TRBV29-1 to TRBJ2-5; TRBD2 aligns across 7 bases. CDR3 length: 13 residues. Germline CDR1 SQVTM, CDR2 ANQGSEA. J was trimmed by 3 bases and V by 4 bases; bases with no gene match: 5. CDR3 in DNA: TGCAGCGTTGCGTCAAGCGGGGAAGAGACCCAGTACTTC. The encoded protein is CSVASSGEETQYF. The complete variable domain, with remaining parts taken from reference TRBV29-1 and TRBJ2-5, reads SAVISQKPSRDICQRGTSLTIQCQVDSQVTMMFWYRQQPGQSLTLIATANQGSEATYESGFVIDKFPISRPNLTFSTLTVSNMSPEDSSIYLCSVASSGEETQYFGPGTRLLVL.

This clonotype was seen at least ten times. V and J are TRBV20-1 and TRBJ2-5, with 15 bases identical to TRBD2. V was pared by 1 base and J by 4 bases, with 4 bases of the junction left unmatched. Germline CDR1 is DFQATT and CDR2 is SNEGSKA (reference sequence). The CDR3 extends over 16 amino acids. DNA of the CDR3: TGCAGTGCTAGAGCCGGACTAGCGGGAGGGGGAGAGACCCAGTACTTC. Translating it yields CSARAGLAGGGETQYF.

This clonotype was counted a single time. This may arise from a read error, as a much more abundant clone is one base away. The V and J genes are TRBV12-3 or TRBV12-4 and TRBJ1-2; 8 bases fit TRBD1. The junction had 3 bases not matched to a gene; V was cut back by 5 bases and J by 1 base. The CDR3 is 14 amino acids. For the CDR3, the DNA is TGTGCCAGCAGTAACAGGGGGATTAACTATGGCTACACCTTC. Protein product: CASSNRGINYGYTF.

This clonotype was counted only a few times. The chain links TRBV19 to TRBJ1-5, with D perhaps matching TRBD1 (5 bases). The V end was cut by 5 bases, the J end by 4 bases, with 12 bases between. Germline V CDR1 and CDR2: LNHDA, SQIVND (reference sequence). The CDR3 is made up of 14 amino acids. CDR3 DNA: TGTGCCAGTAGTTCGCGGGGGACGAATCAGCCCCAGCATTTT. Translated: CASSSRGTNQPQHF.

This clonotype showed up many times. The V gene is TRBV11-3, the J gene TRBJ2-2; TRBD2 matches 15 bases. CDR1 and CDR2 from the germline V gene are SGHNT and YENEEA. Trimming took 6 bases from V and 5 from J; bases not matched to a gene: 13. The CDR3 extends over 19 amino acids. The CDR3 region has the DNA TGTGCCAGCAGGCACCGACCGGGACTAGCGGGGGGAGGGACCGGGGAGCTGTTTTTT. This gives the protein CASRHRPGLAGGGTGELFF.

J is TRBJ2-1 and V is TRBV9; perhaps TRBD2 as D (6 bases). V was cut by 4 bases and J by 14 bases, with 22 bases left in between. Looked up from germline, CDR1 is SGDLS and CDR2 is YYNGEE. The length of the CDR3 is 14 residues. The CDR3 sequence: CASSPRGTDRAEFF. CDR3 in DNA: TGTGCCAGCAGCCCCCGGGGGACCGACCGTGCGGAGTTCTTC.